A selection of T cell receptor beta chains follows, all from one sample in a study of regulatory T cells in long-lasting Graves disease. TCRdb itself ran the multiplex PCR reads through MiXCR, one entry per CDR3 protein. The sample lists 550,000 to 650,000 distinct CDR3 sequences, 15% to 20% occurring once. The sample also formed part of further work on T cells in Graves' hyperthyroidism and ophthalmopathy.

The starting material was peripheral blood mononuclear cells (PBMCs), obtained at new diagnosis, from a patient treated with antithyroid drugs. The receptors shown here come from a man younger than 35 with Graves disease. CDR3s leave out the opening cysteine and the closing phenylalanine or tryptophan. A D gene is named only where the DNA matches it firmly.

d_gene | v_gene | CDR3aa
NA | TRBV20-1 | SARDNQGLSHEQY
NA | TRBV7-2 | ASSPGSLYNQPQH
NA | TRBV20-1 | SARRPNYGYT
TRBD1 | TRBV20-1 | SAIQGAGTGELF
TRBD1 | TRBV3-1 | ASSTRQGSEAF
NA | TRBV18 | ASSHPGQPQH
NA | TRBV28 | ASSFGRGGTEAL
TRBD1 | TRBV10-2 | ASSGTGLTYEQY
NA | TRBV29-1 | SVVGTQTYNEQF
TRBD2 | TRBV5-1 | ASSLRLAGGPWNEQF
NA | TRBV7-9 | ASSPGGQTEHSYGYT
NA | TRBV4-1 | ASSQDRYGQY
NA | TRBV9 | ASSISGTEDQPQH
NA | TRBV27 | ASSLTGPPNSPLH
NA | TRBV3-1 | ASSQMAPETQY
TRBD2 | TRBV5-1 | ASSPGGLAGGLQETQY
TRBD2 | TRBV5-1 | ASSAETSGRLETQY
NA | TRBV19 | ASSIQFSGANVLT
TRBD2 | TRBV5-1 | ASSLVREGHGELF
NA | TRBV11-3 | ASSFIRTSNYGYT
TRBD1 | TRBV7-9 | ASSLSRDRSLQF
TRBD2 | TRBV7-9 | ASSSRTSGILDTQY
NA | TRBV20-1 | SARAGETYEQY
NA | TRBV30 | AWSSGLMNTEAF
NA | TRBV9 | ASSVGRGGQNEKLF
TRBD1 | TRBV28 | ASSRDRARVVTQY
NA | TRBV6-2/TRBV6-3 | ASSYSSSRDTQY
NA | TRBV11-3 | ASSLGVANTGELF
TRBD1 | TRBV29-1 | SSYRGDTQY
NA | TRBV5-1 | ASSLSPGGSYNEQF
NA | TRBV5-6 | ASSLGQLEQF
TRBD2 | TRBV19 | ARPGLVRTDTQY
NA | TRBV18 | ASSLSPISGNTIY
NA | TRBV12-3/TRBV12-4 | ASSLGTNPYEQY
NA | TRBV3-1 | ASSQAPTNTEAF
NA | TRBV19 | ASSIGRGETQY
TRBD2 | TRBV4-2 | ASSQSGTSGAYEQY
TRBD1 | TRBV5-1 | ASTVGGAETQY
TRBD2 | TRBV12-3/TRBV12-4 | ASSFALAGGNEQF
TRBD2 | TRBV5-1 | ASSLTSVSTDTQY
NA | TRBV7-3 | ASSLTDGNTEAF
TRBD1 | TRBV7-9 | ASSARQGMYNEQF
NA | TRBV29-1 | SVFRVGAGELF
NA | TRBV24-1 | ATSDLGRTDTQY
TRBD2 | TRBV6-9 | ASSYSGREEYEQY
NA | TRBV27 | ASSSTSSVHSYNEQF
TRBD2 | TRBV4-1 | ATRREDSYEQY
NA | TRBV20-1 | SAKPPPGQNSYNEQF
NA | TRBV19 | ARPTGTPQY
NA | TRBV7-2 | ASTLAMGGYGYT